Presented here are 8 T cell receptor beta chains from one specimen sequenced in a study of cytotoxic CD8 clonotypes in ibrutinib-treated CLL. Assay: immunoSEQ multiplex PCR; the TCRdb copy retains only in-frame clones and omits some. This sample carries almost 250,000 clones, 70% of them seen once, and the ten largest clones take 15%. This material consisted of PBMCs, taken after 24 months of ibrutinib treatment. These receptors were taken from a human donor with chronic lymphocytic leukemia.

The chain couples TRBV9 to TRBJ2-1, with D perhaps matching TRBD2 (5 bases). Germline V gene data show CDR1 as SGDLS and CDR2 as YYNGEE. This CDR3 region has 14 residues. With 0 bases removed from V and 5 bases from J, the gap between germline ends came to 9 bases. The DNA of the CDR3 is TGTGCCAGCAGCGTAGTTTCGGGAAACAATGAGCAGTTCTTC. It is translated as CASSVVSGNNEQFF.

The chain links TRBV4-2 to TRBJ2-5, with TRBD2 matching 10 bases. CDR3 length: 15 amino acids. Trimming cost V 5 bases and J 4 bases; bases outside gene matches: 7. Germline V gene lookup returns CDR1 LGHNA and CDR2 YNFKEQ. CDR3 in amino acids: CASSDEREGVETQYF. As DNA, the CDR3 is TGTGCCAGCAGCGACGAGCGGGAGGGGGTAGAGACCCAGTACTTC.

The J gene is TRBJ2-7, the V gene TRBV28, with D tentatively TRBD1 or TRBD2 (5 bases each). V lost 6 bases to trimming and J lost 6 bases, with 15 bases between them. This CDR3 comprises 13 residues. Germline V gives CDR1 MDHEN, CDR2 SYDVKM. In DNA form, the CDR3 reads TGTGCCAGCAGACTGACGAGGGGTGGCGAGCAGTACTTC. This codes for CASRLTRGGEQYF.

This clone occurred once. The V call is TRBV7-9, the J call TRBJ2-5, with 14 bases lining up with TRBD2. V lost 5 bases to trimming and J lost 3 bases; unmatched junction nucleotides: 5. Germline CDR1 SEHNR, CDR2 FQNEAQ (reference sequence). The CDR3 contains 16 residues. The CDR3 region has the DNA TGTGCCAGCAGCCTGGGACTAGCGGGAGATAAAGAGACCCAGTACTTC. Residues: CASSLGLAGDKETQYF. Looking up the rest from reference TRBV7-9 and TRBJ2-5 gives the full variable domain: DTGVSQNPRHKITKRGQNVTFRCDPISEHNRLYWYRQTLGQGPEFLTYFQNEAQLEKSRLLSDRFSAERPKGSFSTLEIQRTEQGDSAMYLCASSLGLAGDKETQYFGPGTRLLVL.

This clone occurred a few times. This chain connects TRBV5-8 to TRBJ2-7, with D uncertain. Trimming took 2 bases from V and 3 from J, leaving 6 bases between them. The CDR3 has 12 amino acids. CDR1 and CDR2 from the germline V gene are SGHTS and YDEGEE. As DNA, the CDR3 is TGTGCCAGCAGCTTTGTGCGCTACGAGCAGTACTTC. Encoded protein: CASSFVRYEQYF.

This clone was counted only a few times. The J gene is TRBJ2-7, the V gene TRBV7-8, with 12 bases aligning to TRBD2. Germline CDR1 and CDR2: SGHVS and FQNEAQ. The CDR3 consists of 16 residues. Trimming cost V 4 bases and J 3 bases; bases outside gene matches: 7. This CDR3 is CASSSGLAGIYYEQYF. For the CDR3, the DNA is TGTGCCAGCAGCTCCGGACTAGCGGGGATATACTACGAGCAGTACTTC.

This clone was counted between two and nine times. Other DNA sequences within the sample encode an identical CDR3. The V gene is TRBV7-9, the J gene TRBJ1-2; D unclear. The germline V gene has CDR1 SEHNR and CDR2 FQNEAQ (reference sequence). Trimming shortened V by 3 bases and J by 2 bases, and 4 bases separated the two germline ends. The CDR3 covers 12 residues. The CDR3 loop reads CASSLENYGYTF. The CDR3 bases are TGTGCCAGCAGCTTGGAGAACTATGGCTACACCTTC.

The chain links TRBV9 to TRBJ2-7; maybe TRBD2 (5 bases). This CDR3 region has 15 residues. V was shortened by 1 base and J by 3 bases, with 14 bases between the two germline ends. Germline V lookup: CDR1 SGDLS, CDR2 YYNGEE. The CDR3 nucleotides are TGTGCCAGCAGCGTAACAGCGGCATCTTTCTACGAGCAGTACTTC. Translated: CASSVTAASFYEQYF.